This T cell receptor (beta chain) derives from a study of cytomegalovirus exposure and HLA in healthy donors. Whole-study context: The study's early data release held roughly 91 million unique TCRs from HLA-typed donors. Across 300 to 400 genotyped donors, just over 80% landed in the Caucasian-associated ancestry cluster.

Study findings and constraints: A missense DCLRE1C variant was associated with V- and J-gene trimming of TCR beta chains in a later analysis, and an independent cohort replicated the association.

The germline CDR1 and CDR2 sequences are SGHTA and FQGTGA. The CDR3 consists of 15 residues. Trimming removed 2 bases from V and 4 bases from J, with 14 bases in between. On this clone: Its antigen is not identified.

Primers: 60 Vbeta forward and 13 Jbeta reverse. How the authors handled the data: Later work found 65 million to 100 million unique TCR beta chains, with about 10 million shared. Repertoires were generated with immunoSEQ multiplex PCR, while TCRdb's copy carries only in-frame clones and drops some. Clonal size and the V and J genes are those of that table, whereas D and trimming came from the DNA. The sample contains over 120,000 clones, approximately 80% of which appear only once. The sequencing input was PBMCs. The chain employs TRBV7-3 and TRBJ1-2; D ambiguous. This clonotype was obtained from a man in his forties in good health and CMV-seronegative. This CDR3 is CASSLVGEGGYGYTF. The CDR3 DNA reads TGTGCCAGCAGCTTAGTTGGTGAGGGTGGCTATGGCTACACCTTC.